The rows below give T cell receptor beta chains drawn from one sample of a study of cytomegalovirus exposure and HLA in healthy donors. This table comes from immunoSEQ multiplex PCR, and its TCRdb copy is limited to in-frame clones, with some not included. The top ten clones hold roughly 7% of a sample with roughly 100,000 clones, roughly 80% of them seen once. Sequencing was carried out using PBMCs. These receptors originate from a middle-aged man in good health and CMV-seropositive. CDR3s include the opening cysteine and the closing phenylalanine or tryptophan. Fields, in order: J gene, D gene, clone size, V gene, CDR3 DNA, CDR3 protein. D genes are given only for firm matches. Clone size is stated in some rows and not others, as once, few, many or a class when expanded.

J: TRBJ2-3; D: TRBD1; size: few; V: TRBV5-6; DNA: TGTGCCAGCAGCCCTGACAGGGATAGCACAGATACGCAGTATTTT; CDR3: CASSPDRDSTDTQYF
J: TRBJ1-4; D: NA; size: few; V: TRBV18; DNA: TGTGCCAGCTCACAACAGGCAACTAATGAAAAACTGTTTTTT; CDR3: CASSQQATNEKLFF
J: TRBJ2-1; D: TRBD1; size: NA; V: TRBV5-4; DNA: TGTGCCAGCAGCCGAGGACAGGGCTCCTACAATGAGCAGTTCTTC; CDR3: CASSRGQGSYNEQFF
J: TRBJ2-7; D: TRBD1; size: NA; V: TRBV19; DNA: TGTGCCAGTCCTAGGGGGCTCAGGGGGCTTTTTGGCAAGCAGTACTTC; CDR3: CASPRGLRGLFGKQYF
J: TRBJ2-7; D: NA; size: NA; V: TRBV6-5; DNA: TGTGCCAGCAGTTACCCCGGGACTGGGGAGCAGTACTTC; CDR3: CASSYPGTGEQYF
J: TRBJ2-7; D: NA; size: few; V: TRBV2; DNA: TGTGCCAGCGCCGGGGGTGTCTCCTACGAGCAGTACTTC; CDR3: CASAGGVSYEQYF
J: TRBJ2-7; D: TRBD2; size: NA; V: TRBV6-5; DNA: TGTGCCAGCAGTCCATTCCCGGGGGGCTACGAGCAGTACTTC; CDR3: CASSPFPGGYEQYF
J: TRBJ2-3; D: NA; size: once; V: TRBV7-9; DNA: TGTGCCAGCAACCTGATAGGTTGGGGACTCGGCGCAGATACGCAGTATTTT; CDR3: CASNLIGWGLGADTQYF
J: TRBJ2-3; D: TRBD2; size: NA; V: TRBV18; DNA: TGTGCCAGCTCACCGCAGGGCGGGAGGCCAGATACGCAGTATTTT; CDR3: CASSPQGGRPDTQYF
J: TRBJ2-1; D: TRBD1; size: NA; V: TRBV5-1; DNA: TGCGCCAGCAGCCCGGGGACAGGGCGGTATGAGCAGTTCTTC; CDR3: CASSPGTGRYEQFF
J: TRBJ2-1; D: TRBD2; size: NA; V: TRBV29-1; DNA: TGCAGCGTTGAAGATTGGAGGCGGGAGTGGTTCAATGAGCAGTTCTTC; CDR3: CSVEDWRREWFNEQFF
J: TRBJ2-1; D: TRBD2; size: NA; V: TRBV4-1; DNA: TGCGCCAGCAGCCAAGATAGGGCGGGGGGGCTTAATGAGCAGTTCTTC; CDR3: CASSQDRAGGLNEQFF
J: TRBJ2-2; D: NA; size: NA; V: TRBV5-5; DNA: TGTGCCAGCAGCCTCTCAGTCAGGGGGGCTACCGGGGAGCTGTTTTTT; CDR3: CASSLSVRGATGELFF
J: TRBJ2-3; D: TRBD2; size: few; V: TRBV9; DNA: TGTGCCAGCAGCGGAATAGCGGGGGGAGTCTCAGATACGCAGTATTTT; CDR3: CASSGIAGGVSDTQYF
J: TRBJ2-3; D: TRBD2; size: NA; V: TRBV9; DNA: TGTGCCAGCAGCCCTCGGGGGGGAGTCACAGATACGCAGTATTTT; CDR3: CASSPRGGVTDTQYF
J: TRBJ1-6; D: NA; size: NA; V: TRBV10-2; DNA: TGCGCCAGCAGTGAGCACGGTTCAGGCAGTAATTCACCCCTCCACTTT; CDR3: CASSEHGSGSNSPLHF
J: TRBJ2-2; D: NA; size: NA; V: TRBV6-1; DNA: TGTGCCAGCATTACAGGGATCGCGAACACCGGGGAGCTGTTTTTT; CDR3: CASITGIANTGELFF
J: TRBJ1-2; D: NA; size: NA; V: TRBV19; DNA: TGTGCCAGTACCCCAGTGGGCGTGAATCTTAACTATGGCTACACCTTC; CDR3: CASTPVGVNLNYGYTF
J: TRBJ1-1; D: NA; size: NA; V: TRBV7-2; DNA: TGTGCCAGCAGCCCCCGGGAACAACGCGCTGAGGCTTTCTTT; CDR3: CASSPREQRAEAFF
J: TRBJ1-5; D: TRBD1; size: NA; V: TRBV28; DNA: TGTGCCAGCAGCCACAGCAGGACAGGGTTGCATCAGCCCCAGCATTTT; CDR3: CASSHSRTGLHQPQHF
J: TRBJ2-3; D: NA; size: NA; V: TRBV5-4; DNA: TGTGCCAGCAGCCTGACAGTCGGCCGGGATACGCAGTATTTT; CDR3: CASSLTVGRDTQYF
J: TRBJ1-5; D: TRBD1; size: NA; V: TRBV7-2; DNA: TGTGCCAGCAGTCCCAGGGGACAGGGAGGCAATCAGCCCCAGCATTTT; CDR3: CASSPRGQGGNQPQHF
J: TRBJ1-2; D: TRBD1; size: NA; V: TRBV27; DNA: TGTGCCAGTTCCGGGACAGGGTGGAACTATGGCTACACCTTC; CDR3: CASSGTGWNYGYTF
J: TRBJ2-7; D: NA; size: NA; V: TRBV4-1; DNA: TGCGCCAGCAGCCAAGTACAGGGTCCCTACGAGCAGTACTTC; CDR3: CASSQVQGPYEQYF
J: TRBJ2-5; D: TRBD2; size: NA; V: TRBV18; DNA: TGTGCCAGCTCACCGTCAGCGGGAGTCAGAGAGACCCAGTACTTC; CDR3: CASSPSAGVRETQYF
J: TRBJ1-2; D: TRBD1; size: NA; V: TRBV6-5; DNA: TGTGCCAGCAGTCCATCAGGGGGAGACACCTATGGCTACACCTTC; CDR3: CASSPSGGDTYGYTF
J: TRBJ2-1; D: TRBD2; size: NA; V: TRBV15; DNA: TGTGCCACCAGCAGAGGGGACTACGATAGCTCCTACAATGAGCAGTTCTTC; CDR3: CATSRGDYDSSYNEQFF
J: TRBJ2-1; D: NA; size: NA; V: TRBV2; DNA: TGTGCCAGCAGTCCCCCCGACCTAGCACCCAATGAGCAGTTCTTC; CDR3: CASSPPDLAPNEQFF
J: TRBJ2-5; D: NA; size: NA; V: TRBV5-6; DNA: TGTGCCAGCAGCCCGCGGGGGCCTTCTACCACCCAAGAGACCCAGTACTTC; CDR3: CASSPRGPSTTQETQYF
J: TRBJ2-7; D: NA; size: few; V: TRBV19; DNA: TGTGCCAGTAGTCCCGACACCTCCTACGAGCAGTACTTC; CDR3: CASSPDTSYEQYF
J: TRBJ2-5; D: NA; size: NA; V: TRBV10-1; DNA: TGCGCCAGCAGGCCCGATAGCCAAGAGACCCAGTACTTC; CDR3: CASRPDSQETQYF
J: TRBJ2-1; D: TRBD2; size: few; V: TRBV28; DNA: TGTGCCAGCAGCAGACTAATGGGACTAGCGGGAGGGCCCTCCTACAATGAGCAGTTCTTC; CDR3: CASSRLMGLAGGPSYNEQFF
J: TRBJ2-2; D: NA; size: NA; V: TRBV10-1; DNA: TGCGCCAGCCCGTCAGGTGGGGCTCCACAGAACACCGGGGAGCTGTTTTTT; CDR3: CASPSGGAPQNTGELFF
J: TRBJ1-1; D: TRBD1; size: NA; V: TRBV2; DNA: TGTGCCAGCAGTGGGACAGGTTACCCCACTGAAGCTTTCTTT; CDR3: CASSGTGYPTEAFF
J: TRBJ2-5; D: TRBD1; size: NA; V: TRBV6-1; DNA: TGTGCCAGCATGTACAGGGGGCTCCAAGAGACCCAGTACTTC; CDR3: CASMYRGLQETQYF
J: TRBJ2-5; D: NA; size: NA; V: TRBV5-6; DNA: TGTGCCAGCAGCTTCCTATCCAGGGTGGGCGAGACCCAGTACTTC; CDR3: CASSFLSRVGETQYF
J: TRBJ1-2; D: TRBD1; size: NA; V: TRBV5-4; DNA: TGTGCCAGCAGCGGTGGACAGGGGTACTATGGCTACACCTTC; CDR3: CASSGGQGYYGYTF
J: TRBJ2-5; D: NA; size: NA; V: TRBV6-1; DNA: TGTGCCAGCAGTTGGGACTTCTCAGGCGAGACCCAGTACTTC; CDR3: CASSWDFSGETQYF
J: TRBJ2-1; D: TRBD1; size: few; V: TRBV6-5; DNA: TGTGCCAGCAGTCACCGACAGGGTAAGGCCAATGAGCAGTTCTTC; CDR3: CASSHRQGKANEQFF
J: TRBJ2-3; D: NA; size: NA; V: TRBV5-4; DNA: TGTGCCAGCAGCTTTGGGGGGTTGGGAGATACGCAGTATTTT; CDR3: CASSFGGLGDTQYF
J: TRBJ2-7; D: TRBD1; size: once; V: TRBV29-1; DNA: TGCAGCGTTTTCCGGACAGGCTACGAGCAGTACTTC; CDR3: CSVFRTGYEQYF
J: TRBJ2-1; D: TRBD2; size: NA; V: TRBV6-6; DNA: TGTGCCAGCAGCCTAGCGGGGACTAGGGAGCAGTTCTTC; CDR3: CASSLAGTREQFF
J: TRBJ1-5; D: TRBD1; size: once; V: TRBV7-9; DNA: TGTGCCAGCAGCCCGGGGGACAGGGGGCCGCGCAATCAGCCCCAGCATTTT; CDR3: CASSPGDRGPRNQPQHF
J: TRBJ2-6; D: NA; size: few; V: TRBV19; DNA: TGTGCCAGTAGTATGGCCTTATCTGGGGCCAACGTCCTGACTTTC; CDR3: CASSMALSGANVLTF
J: TRBJ1-1; D: TRBD1; size: NA; V: TRBV10-3; DNA: TGTGCCGCGTCCCGGGACAGGGGGCGCAACACTGAAGCTTTCTTT; CDR3: CAASRDRGRNTEAFF
J: TRBJ1-2; D: NA; size: NA; V: TRBV21-1; DNA: TGTGCCAGCAGCAAAGTGCCTAAGGGGGAGCACCGATTTCGCGATGGCTACACCTTC; CDR3: CASSKVPKGEHRFRDGYTF
J: TRBJ2-2; D: NA; size: NA; V: TRBV11-2; DNA: TGTGCCAGCAGCGCAGGGGTCGCCGGGGAGCTGTTTTTT; CDR3: CASSAGVAGELFF
J: TRBJ2-5; D: NA; size: many; V: TRBV2; DNA: TGTGCCAGCAGTGGTGACTACGGACAAGAGACCCAGTACTTC; CDR3: CASSGDYGQETQYF
J: TRBJ2-5; D: NA; size: NA; V: TRBV4-2; DNA: TGTGCCAGCAGCCAGCCTCAGGAGACCCAGTACTTC; CDR3: CASSQPQETQYF
J: TRBJ2-6; D: NA; size: NA; V: TRBV4-3; DNA: TGCGCCAGCAGCCAAGCTTCGTACTCTGGGGCCAACGTCCTGACTTTC; CDR3: CASSQASYSGANVLTF